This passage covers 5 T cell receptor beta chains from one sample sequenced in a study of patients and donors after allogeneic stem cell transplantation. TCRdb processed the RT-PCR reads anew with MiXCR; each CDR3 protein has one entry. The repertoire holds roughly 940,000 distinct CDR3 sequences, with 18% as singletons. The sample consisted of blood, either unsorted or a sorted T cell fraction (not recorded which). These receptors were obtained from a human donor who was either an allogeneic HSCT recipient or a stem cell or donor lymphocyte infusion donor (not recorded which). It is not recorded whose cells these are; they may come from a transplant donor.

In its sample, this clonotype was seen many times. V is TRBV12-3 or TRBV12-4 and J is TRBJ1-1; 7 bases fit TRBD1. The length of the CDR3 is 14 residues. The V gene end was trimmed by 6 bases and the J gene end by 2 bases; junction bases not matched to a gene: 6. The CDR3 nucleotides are TGTGCCAGCAGGAACAGGGGCTTCAACACTGAAGCTTTCTTT. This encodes CASRNRGFNTEAFF.

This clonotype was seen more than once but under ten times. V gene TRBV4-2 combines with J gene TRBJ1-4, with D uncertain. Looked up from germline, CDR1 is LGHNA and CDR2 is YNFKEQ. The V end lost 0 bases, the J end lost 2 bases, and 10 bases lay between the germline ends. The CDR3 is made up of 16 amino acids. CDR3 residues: CASSQDIKLTNEKLFF. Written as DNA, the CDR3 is TGTGCCAGCAGCCAAGATATTAAGCTGACTAATGAAAAACTGTTTTTT.

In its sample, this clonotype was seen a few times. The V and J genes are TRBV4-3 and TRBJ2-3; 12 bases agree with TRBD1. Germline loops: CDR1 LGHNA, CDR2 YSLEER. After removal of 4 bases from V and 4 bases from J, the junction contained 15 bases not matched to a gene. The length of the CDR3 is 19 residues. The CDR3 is CASSPRYPPGQGAADTQYF. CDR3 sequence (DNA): TGCGCCAGCAGCCCAAGATATCCCCCGGGACAGGGGGCGGCAGATACGCAGTATTTT.

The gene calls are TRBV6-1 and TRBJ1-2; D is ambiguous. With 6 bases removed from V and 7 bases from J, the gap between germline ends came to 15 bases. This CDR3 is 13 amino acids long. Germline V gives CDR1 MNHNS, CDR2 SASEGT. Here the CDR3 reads CASSPTILGGYTF. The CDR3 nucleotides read TGTGCCAGCAGCCCGACTATTTTGGGTGGCTACACCTTC.

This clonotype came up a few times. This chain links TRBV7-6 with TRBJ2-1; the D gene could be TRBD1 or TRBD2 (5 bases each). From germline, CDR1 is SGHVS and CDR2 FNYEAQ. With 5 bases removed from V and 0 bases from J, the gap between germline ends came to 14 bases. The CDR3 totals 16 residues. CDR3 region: CASSVRDQRSYNEQFF. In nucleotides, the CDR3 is TGTGCCAGCAGCGTCCGGGACCAACGCTCCTACAATGAGCAGTTCTTC.